The entry below gives a single TCR beta chain sequence along with its context. What it binds is unknown. Nominally healthy donors were sampled, though unrecorded immune exposures were likely. This sample stems from a study of cytomegalovirus exposure and HLA in healthy donors. This CDR3 has 18 amino acids. V was pared by 6 bases and J by 4 bases, with 27 bases between. CDR1 is MNHEY, CDR2 SMNVEV, per germline (reference sequence). This PCR relied on a set of 60 Vbeta primers and 13 Jbeta primers. This table comes from immunoSEQ multiplex PCR, and its TCRdb copy is limited to in-frame clones, with some not included. The table includes about 150,000 clones, approximately 69% detected once. Whole-study results and caveats: Several of the most significant clusters appeared linked to common viral pathogens, based on a later analysis.

This rearrangement joins TRBV27 to TRBJ1-2; no clear D. This clonotype was sampled from a young man in good health and CMV-seronegative. Sequences were obtained from PBMCs. The CDR3 DNA reads as TGTGCCAGCAGCCAACCCGGGGAGGGTAGGAAGTTTGGCTATGGCTACACCTTC. It encodes CASSQPGEGRKFGYGYTF.